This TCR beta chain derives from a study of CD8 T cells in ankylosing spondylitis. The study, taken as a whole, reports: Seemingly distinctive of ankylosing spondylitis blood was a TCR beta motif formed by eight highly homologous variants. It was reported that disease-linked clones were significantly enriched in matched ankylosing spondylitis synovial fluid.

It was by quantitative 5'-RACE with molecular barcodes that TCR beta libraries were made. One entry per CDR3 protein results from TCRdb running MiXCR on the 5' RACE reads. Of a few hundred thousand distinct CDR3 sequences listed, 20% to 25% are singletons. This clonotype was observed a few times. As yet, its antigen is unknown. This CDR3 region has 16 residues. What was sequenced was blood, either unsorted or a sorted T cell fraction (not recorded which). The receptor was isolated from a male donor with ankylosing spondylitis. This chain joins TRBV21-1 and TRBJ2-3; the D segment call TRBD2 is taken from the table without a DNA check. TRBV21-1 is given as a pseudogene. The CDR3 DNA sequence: TGTGCCAGCAGCAAAGTAGGGGACTCTAGCACAGATACGCAGTATTTT. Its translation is CASSKVGDSSTDTQYF.